The 18 T cell receptor beta chains presented below share a single source sample, sequenced in a study of T cell repertoires and Cas9 in healthy adults. The assay was immunoSEQ multiplex PCR, and TCRdb's table has in-frame clones only and misses some. The sample contains fewer than 25,000 clones, around 90% of which appear only once. Material: CD4+ effector T cells (CD127+, CD25-, CD137-, CD154-) from PBMCs; culture status not recorded. All receptors come from a human donor in good health.

This chain connects TRBV6-1 to TRBJ1-1, with TRBD1 as a possible D gene (5 bases). The V and J ends lost 3 bases and 0 bases respectively, with 5 bases between them. CDR1 and CDR2 (germline): MNHNS, SASEGT. The CDR3 runs to 13 residues. The CDR3 DNA reads as TGTGCCAGCAGTGAGGGACTGAACACTGAAGCTTTCTTT. Translated: CASSEGLNTEAFF.

The rearrangement joins TRBV7-2 to TRBJ2-7, with 7 bases fitting TRBD1. The CDR3 runs 15 residues. Germline V gives CDR1 SGHTA, CDR2 FQGNSA. Germline trimming cut 5 bases from V and 5 bases from J; bases unmatched to any gene: 12. The CDR3 protein is CASSAPLQGHHEQYF. The CDR3 DNA reads TGTGCCAGCAGCGCTCCCTTACAGGGGCACCACGAGCAGTACTTC.

The J gene is TRBJ1-6, the V gene TRBV4-1, with D perhaps matching TRBD1 (5 bases). V was shortened by 0 bases and J by 10 bases, with 13 bases between the two germline ends. The CDR3 is made up of 15 amino acids. Looked up from germline, CDR1 is MGHRA and CDR2 is YSYEKL. The CDR3 bases are TGCGCCAGCAGCCAAGATCCGGGACCAGGCTCACCCCTCCACTTT. Residues: CASSQDPGPGSPLHF.

The chain couples TRBV5-1 to TRBJ2-2; 8 nucleotides agree with TRBD1. Trimming at V came to 4 bases and at J to 6 bases, leaving 8 bases not matched to a gene. This CDR3 has 15 residues. In germline, CDR1 is SGHRS, CDR2 YFSETQ. CDR3 nucleotide sequence: TGCGCCAGCAGCACGGGACAGGCGGACTCCGGGGAGCTGTTTTTT. Translation gives CASSTGQADSGELFF.

The gene calls are TRBV11-2 and TRBJ1-1; 8 nucleotides match TRBD1. The CDR3 length is 12 residues. The germline V gene has CDR1 SGHAT and CDR2 FQNNGV. V lost 2 bases to trimming and J lost 8 bases; unmatched junction nucleotides: 1. CDR3 coding DNA: TGTGCCAGCAGCTTACAGGGGGCAGAAGCTTTCTTT. Protein sequence: CASSLQGAEAFF.

The V and J genes are TRBV4-2 and TRBJ2-1, with D perhaps TRBD2 (6 bases). The CDR3 is 17 amino acids. Deletions cut 4 bases from V and 4 bases from J, with 20 bases between. The germline CDR1 and CDR2 sequences are LGHNA and YNFKEQ. Written as DNA, the CDR3 is TGTGCCAGCAGCCGCTCCTATAGCGGAACGGGATACAATGAGCAGTTCTTC. It codes for CASSRSYSGTGYNEQFF.

Of note for this clone: Other DNA variants within this sample encode the same CDR3. The J gene is TRBJ1-6, the V gene TRBV6-5; D uncertain. There are 15 residues in the CDR3. In germline, CDR1 is MNHEY, CDR2 SVGAGI. Trimming took 5 bases from V and 10 from J, leaving 18 bases between them. The CDR3 bases are TGTGCCAGCAGTCGCTTGTCAGCCGGAGGATCACCCCTCCACTTT. As protein: CASSRLSAGGSPLHF.

V and J are TRBV10-3 and TRBJ1-1; 7 bases are shared with TRBD1. V was pared by 2 bases and J by 2 bases, with 2 bases of the junction left unmatched. Germline V gives CDR1 ENHRY, CDR2 SYGVKD. The CDR3 spans 14 residues. Here the CDR3 reads CAISEGTANTEAFF. The CDR3 nucleotides are TGTGCCATCAGTGAGGGGACAGCAAACACTGAAGCTTTCTTT.

The chain has TRBV7-9 and TRBJ1-2; the match to TRBD1 covers 8 bases. CDR3 length: 14 residues. From germline, CDR1 is SEHNR and CDR2 FQNEAQ (reference sequence). Trimming at V came to 5 bases and at J to 8 bases, leaving 10 bases not matched to a gene. CDR3: CASSETGGGRGYTF. For the CDR3, the DNA is TGTGCCAGCAGCGAAACAGGGGGGGGACGGGGCTACACCTTC.

The chain links TRBV5-4 to TRBJ1-2, with 10 bases fitting TRBD1. Germline CDR1 reads SGHNT; CDR2 reads YYREEE (reference sequence). This CDR3 has 14 residues. V trimming: 1 base; J trimming: 8 bases; junction bases outside the gene matches: 5. The DNA for the CDR3 is TGTGCCAGCAGCTTGAAGGGGACAGGGGCCGGCTACACCTTC. Amino acids: CASSLKGTGAGYTF.

The chain combines TRBV5-5 with TRBJ2-2; TRBD1 matches 8 bases. V shed 4 bases, J shed 5 bases, and the junction held 10 bases outside the gene matches. Per the germline V gene, CDR1 is SGHKS and CDR2 is YYEKEE (reference sequence). CDR3 length equals 16 residues. The CDR3, as DNA: TGTGCCAGCAGCCCCAGGGGGCTGACAGCTACCGGGGAGCTGTTTTTT. Its protein is CASSPRGLTATGELFF.

V gene TRBV5-1 combines with J gene TRBJ2-2, with 11 bases matching TRBD1. CDR1 SGHRS and CDR2 YFSETQ come from the germline V gene. V was pared by 6 bases and J by 3 bases, with 4 bases of the junction left unmatched. The CDR3 sequence is 15 residues long. DNA of the CDR3: TGCGCCAGCATGCTGGGACAGGGGGACACCGGGGAGCTGTTTTTT. Translated, it gives CASMLGQGDTGELFF.

The chain uses TRBV5-1 and TRBJ1-1, with TRBD1 as a possible D gene (5 bases). This CDR3 comprises 14 residues. V was pared by 0 bases and J by 3 bases, with 9 bases between. The germline CDR1 and CDR2 sequences are SGHRS and YFSETQ. The CDR3 reads CASSLVPGHTEAFF. The DNA of the CDR3 is TGCGCCAGCAGCTTGGTACCAGGGCACACTGAAGCTTTCTTT.

The chain couples TRBV18 to TRBJ1-1; D may be TRBD1 (5 bases). V dropped 0 bases and J dropped 6 bases, with 11 bases sitting between them. Germline CDR1 is KGHSH and CDR2 is LQKENI. The CDR3 length is 14 residues. The CDR3 spells CASSPPTRASEAFF. The CDR3 DNA reads TGTGCCAGCTCACCACCGACCAGGGCGTCTGAAGCTTTCTTT.

The chain has TRBV14 and TRBJ1-6; D is undetermined. Looked up from germline, CDR1 is SGHDN and CDR2 is FVKESK. This CDR3 has 13 residues. V dropped 5 bases and J dropped 7 bases, with 9 bases sitting between them. The CDR3 is CASSKDFNSPLHF. CDR3 DNA sequence: TGTGCCAGCAGCAAGGATTTCAATTCACCCCTCCACTTT.

This rearrangement joins TRBV28 to TRBJ2-7, with a weak D call TRBD2 (8 bases). CDR1 is MDHEN, CDR2 SYDVKM, per germline. Trimming cost V 3 bases and J 6 bases, with 18 bases left between them. This CDR3 spans 15 amino acids. Here the CDR3 reads CASSFPTGGTAEQYF. In nucleotides, the CDR3 is TGTGCCAGCAGTTTTCCTACGGGGGGGACAGCCGAGCAGTACTTC.

The genes are TRBV28 and TRBJ2-3; possible D gene TRBD1, 7 bases. Trimming took 6 bases from V and 5 from J, leaving 15 bases between them. The CDR3 has 14 residues. The germline gives CDR1 MDHEN, CDR2 SYDVKM. In nucleotides, the CDR3 is TGTGCCAGCAGCACCAGGGGGGTCGGAGATACGCAGTATTTT. As protein: CASSTRGVGDTQYF. The variable domain in full, completed from reference TRBV28 and TRBJ2-3, reads DVKVTQSSRYLVKRTGEKVFLECVQDMDHENMFWYRQDPGLGLRLIYFSYDVKMKEKGDIPEGYSVSREKKERFSLILESASTNQTSMYLCASSTRGVGDTQYFGPGTRLTVL.

This chain joins TRBV7-6 and TRBJ2-7, with no clear D. With 5 bases removed from V and 2 bases from J, the gap between germline ends came to 10 bases. Germline V CDR1 and CDR2: SGHVS, FNYEAQ. The CDR3 extends over 13 amino acids. As DNA, the CDR3 is TGTGCCAGCAGCCCCCGGGCCACCTACGAGCAGTACTTC. Its protein is CASSPRATYEQYF.